This T cell receptor (beta chain) was captured by sequencing in a study of OX40 agonist ivuxolimab in advanced cancers. About the study: Melanoma, hepatocellular carcinoma, head and neck or renal cell cancer occurred in dose-escalation patients. Of mixed ages from about 23 to 90 and averaging roughly 60 years, the group was approximately 84% male. Study-wide results and caveats: There were, on average, more expanded clones in CD8+ T cells than in CD4+.

If patients had autoimmune disease history or systemic immunosuppression, they were excluded. Method: immunoSEQ multiplex PCR; TCRdb's copy keeps in-frame clones and lacks some. The sample has 45,000 or so clones, 80% seen once. As concerns this clone: Its specificity is unknown.

The germline V gene has CDR1 SGHNT and CDR2 YYREEE (reference sequence). V lost 2 bases, J lost 1 base, and 9 bases lay in between. The CDR3 totals 14 residues. The material sequenced was CD4+ or CD8+ T cells sorted from blood, taken in a trial of the OX40 agonist ivuxolimab. This TCR derives from an adult with an advanced solid tumor such as melanoma, head and neck, liver or kidney cancer. V gene TRBV5-4 combines with J gene TRBJ1-1, with D unresolved. CDR3 sequence reads: CASSLGRRNTEAFF. The CDR3 coding sequence is TGTGCCAGCAGCTTAGGCCGGAGGAACACTGAAGCTTTCTTT.